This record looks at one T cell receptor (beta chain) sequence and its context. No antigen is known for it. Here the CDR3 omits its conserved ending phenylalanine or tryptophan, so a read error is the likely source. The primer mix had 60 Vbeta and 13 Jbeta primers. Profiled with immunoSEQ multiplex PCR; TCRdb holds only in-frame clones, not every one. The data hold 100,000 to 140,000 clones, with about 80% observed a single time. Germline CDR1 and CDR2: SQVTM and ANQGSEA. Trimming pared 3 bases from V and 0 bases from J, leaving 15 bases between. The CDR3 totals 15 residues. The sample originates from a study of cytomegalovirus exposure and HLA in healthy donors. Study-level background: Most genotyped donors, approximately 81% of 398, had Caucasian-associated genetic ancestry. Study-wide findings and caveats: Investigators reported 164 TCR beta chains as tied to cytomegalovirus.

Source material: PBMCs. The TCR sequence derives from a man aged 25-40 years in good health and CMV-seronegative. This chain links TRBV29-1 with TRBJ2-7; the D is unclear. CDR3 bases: TGCAGCGTTGATTCTGGGTCGAGCGCCTCCTACGAGCAGTACCTC. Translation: CSVDSGSSASYEQYL.